A single sample is the source of the 16 T cell receptor beta chains below, sequenced in a study of coeliac disease (dated by TCRdb to between 2020 and 2023). The library was obtained by the immunoSEQ multiplex PCR assay. In its TCRdb copy, this immuneACCESS table keeps in-frame sequences only and misses some clones. Where compared with another copy, unresolved V genes explain less than half of these, and the others have no known cause. The sample records over 5,500 clones, less than 80% of which are singletons. The ten biggest clones cover 15% to 20% of the sample. Sequencing input: lymphocytes from the gut lamina propria. The cell subset or site label of this sample denotes: lamina propria cell (LPC) fraction of small intestinal biopsy. These receptor sequences come from a man aged 55 to 69 with celiac disease on a gluten-free diet.

The V and J genes are TRBV6-4 and TRBJ1-6; 7 nucleotides match TRBD1. V was pared by 5 bases and J by 6 bases, with 4 bases of the junction left unmatched. Germline values: CDR1 MRHNA, CDR2 SNTAGT. This CDR3 is built from 14 residues. CDR3 residues: CASSQGGSNSPLHF. DNA for the CDR3: TGTGCCAGCAGTCAAGGGGGCTCTAATTCACCCCTCCACTTT.

This sequence joins TRBV2 and TRBJ2-5; 14 nucleotides align to TRBD2. Germline V lookup: CDR1 SNHLY, CDR2 FYNNEI. The CDR3 spans 15 residues. V was pared by 6 bases and J by 7 bases, with 7 bases of the junction left unmatched. CDR3 in DNA: TGTGCCAGCAGCCCGACTAGCGGGGGGGCAGGGACCCAGTACTTC. Its translation: CASSPTSGGAGTQYF.

In its sample, this clone was seen once. The V call is TRBV19, the J call TRBJ2-3; 15 nucleotides line up with TRBD2. V shed 3 bases, J shed 1 base, and the junction held 5 bases outside the gene matches. The CDR3 is 18 amino acids. Germline CDR1 and CDR2: LNHDA and SQIVND (reference sequence). The DNA for the CDR3 is TGTGCCAGTAGTATTACGGGACTAGCGGGGGGACGCACAGATACGCAGTATTTT. Residues: CASSITGLAGGRTDTQYF.

The J gene is TRBJ1-2, the V gene TRBV20-1; possible D gene TRBD1, 5 bases. V was pared by 6 bases and J by 6 bases, with 8 bases between. The CDR3 length is 10 residues. The germline gives CDR1 DFQATT, CDR2 SNEGSKA (reference sequence). DNA of the CDR3: TGCAGTGCCTCCAGGGATGGCTACACCTTC. Translation: CSASRDGYTF.

This clone was recorded a few times. The chain is built from TRBV6-6 and TRBJ2-7, with D hard to call. The CDR3 length is 13 residues. Germline-derived CDR1 and CDR2 are MNHNY and SVGAGI (reference sequence). V was trimmed by 0 bases and J by 4 bases, leaving 7 bases between them. The CDR3 is CASSYSTGYEQYF. CDR3 coding DNA: TGTGCCAGCAGTTACTCGACGGGTTACGAGCAGTACTTC.

CDR3 in amino acids: CASSLEGGQLQYF. CDR3 DNA sequence: TGTGCCAGCAGCCTTGAGGGGGGACAGCTTCAGTACTTC. The chain uses TRBV28 and TRBJ2-7, with D tentatively TRBD1 (7 bases). This CDR3 is 13 amino acids long. The germline CDR1 and CDR2 sequences are MDHEN and SYDVKM. With 6 bases removed from V and 10 bases from J, the gap between germline ends came to 19 bases.

The chain links TRBV2 to TRBJ1-2; 8 bases are shared with TRBD1. The CDR3 runs to 14 residues. Germline values: CDR1 SNHLY, CDR2 FYNNEI. With V trimmed by 4 bases and J by 3 bases, 4 bases remained unmatched. CDR3 nucleotide sequence: TGTGCCAGCAGTGGGGACAGGACCCACTATGGCTACACCTTC. Translating gives CASSGDRTHYGYTF.

This clone was seen once. The V gene is TRBV28, the J gene TRBJ2-7; 9 bases match TRBD1. The CDR3 runs 14 residues. Germline values: CDR1 MDHEN, CDR2 SYDVKM. J was trimmed by 0 bases and V by 5 bases; bases with no gene match: 2. The CDR3 loop reads CASSRQGGSYEQYF. The CDR3 DNA follows: TGTGCCAGCAGTCGACAGGGGGGCTCCTACGAGCAGTACTTC.

CDR3 region: CASSLHPDYGYTF. The DNA for the CDR3 is TGTGCCAGCAGCCTTCATCCAGACTATGGCTACACCTTC. This sequence joins TRBV6-5 and TRBJ1-2; D not certain. Between the trimmed V and J ends, which lost 6 bases and 3 bases, there was a span of 11 bases. The germline gives CDR1 MNHEY, CDR2 SVGAGI. The CDR3 covers 13 residues.

This clone was counted only a few times. The chain has TRBV2 and TRBJ2-5; TRBD2 agrees at 12 bases. The CDR3 has 15 residues. Unmatched junction bases numbered 10, after V lost 7 bases and J lost 7 bases. In germline, CDR1 is SNHLY, CDR2 FYNNEI. CDR3 coding DNA: TGTGCCAGCACCGCGACTAGCGGGGGAGGCGGGACCCAGTACTTC. As protein: CASTATSGGGGTQYF. The full variable domain, rest sourced from reference TRBV2 and TRBJ2-5, is EPEVTQTPSHQVTQMGQEVILRCVPISNHLYFYWYRQILGQKVEFLVSFYNNEISEKSEIFDDQFSVERPDGSNFTLKIRSTKLEDSAMYFCASTATSGGGGTQYFGPGTRLLVL.

The CDR3 here is CASSIYTAGYTF. The CDR3 DNA is TGTGCCAGCAGCATATATACAGCTGGCTACACCTTC. V is TRBV5-6 and J is TRBJ1-2; D unclear. Germline V lookup: CDR1 SGHDT, CDR2 YYEEEE. This CDR3 spans 12 amino acids. V lost 4 bases and J 7 bases, leaving 11 bases between the germline ends.

This clone is categorized as medium-sized. The chain is built from TRBV11-2 and TRBJ1-1, with TRBD1 matching over 11 bases. Germline CDR1 and CDR2: SGHAT and FQNNGV. CDR3 length: 17 residues. Trimming at V came to 1 base and at J to 0 bases, leaving 4 bases not matched to a gene. CDR3 loop: CASSLGTGGRLNTEAFF. CDR3 DNA: TGTGCCAGCAGCTTAGGGACAGGGGGCAGGTTGAACACTGAAGCTTTCTTT.

This clone was picked up a small number of times. The V and J genes are TRBV5-6 and TRBJ2-5, with D tentatively TRBD2 (6 bases). This CDR3 has 13 residues. Germline V CDR1 and CDR2: SGHDT, YYEEEE. Deletions cut 4 bases from V and 1 base from J, with 8 bases between. The CDR3 protein is CASSRGFQETQYF. The DNA of the CDR3 is TGTGCCAGCAGCCGGGGGTTCCAAGAGACCCAGTACTTC.

The V gene is TRBV7-9, the J gene TRBJ1-1; no clear D. The CDR3 loop spans 13 amino acids. CDR1 is SEHNR and CDR2 is FQNEAQ in the germline V gene (reference sequence). With 3 bases removed from V and 6 bases from J, the gap between germline ends came to 11 bases. The CDR3 coding sequence is TGTGCCAGCAGCTTTGTAGCTCCCCCTGAAGCTTTCTTT. This codes for CASSFVAPPEAFF.

This clone turned up a few times. The rearrangement links TRBV6-5 to TRBJ2-1; maybe TRBD1 (6 bases). Trimming left V 6 bases short and J 9 bases short, with 18 bases between. Germline CDR1 is MNHEY and CDR2 is SVGAGI. CDR3 length equals 14 residues. In DNA, the CDR3 is TGTGCCAGCAGGTCAACAGGGTTTAAGGGTGAGCAGTTCTTC. Translated, it gives CASRSTGFKGEQFF.

The chain combines TRBV29-1 with TRBJ2-7; 7 bases agree with TRBD1. This CDR3 comprises 11 residues. The V gene's germline CDR1 is SQVTM and CDR2 ANQGSEA. V shed 6 bases, J shed 4 bases, and the junction held 3 bases outside the gene matches. For the CDR3, the DNA is TGCAGCGTCCTCAGGGGGTACGAGCAGTACTTC. This translates into CSVLRGYEQYF.